This record covers a single T cell receptor beta chain. The CDR3 has 17 residues. PCR was performed using 60 Vbeta and 13 Jbeta primers. TCRdb's copy holds only in-frame clones and misses some; the assay was immunoSEQ multiplex PCR. The sample lists under 200,000 clones; roughly 87% were seen once. These data come from a study of cytomegalovirus exposure and HLA in healthy donors. J is TRBJ2-7 and V is TRBV12-2; the table names TRBD1, a call not compared with the DNA. TRBV12-2 is a recognized pseudogene. The sample was PBMCs. The sequence was collected from a boy younger than 10 in good health and CMV-seronegative. The CDR3 here is CASRLALAQTGSYEQYF. The DNA for the CDR3 is TGTGCAAGTCGCTTAGCCTTGGCCCAGACAGGGTCCTACGAGCAGTACTTC.